The TCR beta chain under discussion was sequenced for a study of cytomegalovirus exposure and HLA in healthy donors. With V trimmed by 5 bases and J by 0 bases, 8 bases remained unmatched. From germline, CDR1 is MNHEY and CDR2 SMNVEV (reference sequence). The CDR3 is 17 amino acids. Researchers ran the PCR with 60 Vbeta and 13 Jbeta primers. TCRdb keeps only in-frame clones here, not all; method: immunoSEQ multiplex PCR. The data contain under 40,000 clones, more than 85% of them singletons. The chain combines TRBV27 with TRBJ2-1; 9 bases line up with TRBD2. The sequenced material came from PBMCs. The origin of this receptor is a woman aged 18 to 35 in good health and CMV-seronegative. The CDR3 DNA is TGTGCCAGCAGTGGATGGACTAGCGCTTACTCCTACAATGAGCAGTTCTTC. Its protein product is CASSGWTSAYSYNEQFF.